This T cell receptor beta chain is drawn from a study of cytomegalovirus exposure and HLA in healthy donors. Study outcomes and limitations: The availability of immune exposure information extended only to CMV serostatus. It emerged from a later analysis that several of the most significant clusters appeared to be linked to common viral pathogens. Most TCR beta V segments were productive about 87% or about 30% of the time in an earlier analysis.

The CDR3 consists of 17 residues. Germline V CDR1 and CDR2: SGHTA, FQGNSA. V lost 5 bases and J 0 bases, leaving 17 bases between the germline ends. With regard to this clone: Its antigen is as yet unknown.

In the PCR, 60 Vbeta and 13 Jbeta primers were used. Measured with immunoSEQ multiplex PCR; TCRdb has only the in-frame clones, and not every one. The table records some 180,000 clones, 81% of them present only once. Sequenced sample: PBMCs. The chain recombines TRBV7-2 with TRBJ1-5; D is unclear. The sequence was collected from a middle-aged man in good health and CMV-seropositive. This CDR3 reads CASSPAALGLSNQPQHF. Written as DNA, the CDR3 is TGTGCCAGCAGCCCCGCCGCCTTAGGACTTAGCAATCAGCCCCAGCATTTT.